Listed here are 13 T cell receptor beta chains from one sample, sequenced in a study of CD8+CD57+ T cells in acquired aplastic anemia (dated by TCRdb to 2017 to 2018). Flow cytometry had shown CD8+CD57+ cell expansion in the patients selected for sequencing. Sequencing was performed on an Illumina HiSeq 2000. TCR beta VDJ combination and CDR3 sequence profiling used genomic DNA as the template. TCRdb itself trimmed the public reads at Q25 with fastp, ran MiXCR and retained productive beta chains. One record per CDR3 amino acid sequence lists the most common genes and DNA. Present in this sample are just over 200,000 distinct CDR3 sequences, less than 75% of which were seen just once. The top ten constitute roughly 62% of the sample. The sample comprised sorted CD4+, CD8+, or CD8+CD57+ T cells (not recorded which) from PBMCs. Receptors were obtained from a human donor with aplastic anemia.

The chain recombines TRBV10-3 with TRBJ1-1, with a tentative D call TRBD1 (5 bases). Germline values: CDR1 ENHRY, CDR2 SYGVKD. Trimming removed 5 bases from V and 1 base from J, with 14 bases in between. The CDR3 covers 15 residues. The CDR3 is CAISPGGWGNTEAFF. CDR3 nucleotide sequence: TGTGCCATCAGTCCTGGGGGGTGGGGGAACACTGAAGCTTTCTTT.

V and J are TRBV15 and TRBJ1-1; TRBD1 agrees at 11 bases. CDR1 is LNHNV, CDR2 YYDKDF, per germline (reference sequence). This CDR3 comprises 17 residues. Trimming removed 3 bases from V and 0 bases from J; junction bases left unmatched: 6. This chain's CDR3 is CATSSPGQGAMNTEAFF. The CDR3, as DNA: TGTGCCACCAGCAGCCCCGGACAGGGGGCCATGAACACTGAAGCTTTCTTT.

V usage is TRBV2 and J usage is TRBJ1-5; D may be TRBD1 (5 bases). Trimming removed 8 bases from V and 4 bases from J, with 15 bases in between. CDR1 SNHLY and CDR2 FYNNEI come from the germline V gene. This CDR3 has 14 residues. The CDR3 spells CASGASGLNQPQHF. For the CDR3, the DNA is TGTGCCAGCGGGGCCTCAGGGTTAAATCAGCCCCAGCATTTT.

The V call is TRBV28, the J call TRBJ1-3; D is unclear. This CDR3 region has 11 residues. With 8 bases removed from V and 7 bases from J, the gap between germline ends came to 9 bases. Germline-derived CDR1 and CDR2 are MDHEN and SYDVKM. The CDR3 region has the DNA TGTGCCAGCCTGCACGGGAACACCATATATTTT. Amino acid sequence: CASLHGNTIYF.

The genes are TRBV10-3 and TRBJ1-2; perhaps TRBD1 as D (5 bases). This CDR3 spans 16 amino acids. Germline CDR1 ENHRY, CDR2 SYGVKD. V dropped 3 bases and J dropped 2 bases, with 16 bases sitting between them. For the CDR3, the DNA is TGTGCCATCAGTGATCTGGGCCGGGACTCGAACTATGGCTACACCTTC. This encodes CAISDLGRDSNYGYTF.

At least ten counts were recorded for this clonotype. The V call is TRBV5-1, the J call TRBJ2-1; 7 positions match TRBD1. Looked up from germline, CDR1 is SGHRS and CDR2 is YFSETQ. The CDR3 spans 11 residues. With V trimmed by 5 bases and J by 14 bases, 7 bases remained unmatched. This CDR3 reads CASRTGVGEFF. For the CDR3, the DNA is TGCGCCAGCAGAACAGGGGTAGGAGAGTTCTTC.

This clonotype showed up many times. CDR3 bases: TGTGCCAGCAGTCCACGGACTAGCGGGAACCACAATGAGCAGTTCTTC. Translation: CASSPRTSGNHNEQFF. This chain connects TRBV6-5 to TRBJ2-1; 12 bases fit TRBD2. The CDR3 has 16 amino acids. Germline V gene sequence: CDR1 MNHEY, CDR2 SVGAGI. V was pared by 5 bases and J by 5 bases, with 7 bases of the junction left unmatched.

In its sample, this clonotype was seen a few times. The V gene is TRBV9, the J gene TRBJ2-7; a weak D match, TRBD2 (5 bases). The V end lost 3 bases, the J end lost 6 bases, and 16 bases lay between the germline ends. The CDR3 has 14 residues. Germline V CDR1 and CDR2: SGDLS, YYNGEE. CDR3: CASSGPGSTAEQYF. DNA for the CDR3: TGTGCCAGCAGCGGTCCGGGAAGCACGGCCGAGCAGTACTTC.

The chain joins TRBV7-9 to TRBJ2-5, with 13 nucleotides matching TRBD2. Germline CDR1 SEHNR, CDR2 FQNEAQ (reference sequence). This CDR3 is built from 16 residues. The V gene end was trimmed by 5 bases and the J gene end by 5 bases; junction bases not matched to a gene: 8. CDR3 loop: CASSPMRTSGSETQYF. The CDR3, as DNA: TGTGCCAGCAGCCCGATGCGGACTAGCGGGAGTGAGACCCAGTACTTC.

The rearrangement uses TRBV6-2 or TRBV6-3 and TRBJ2-1; the D gene is possibly TRBD2 (6 bases). This CDR3 region has 16 residues. Per germline, CDR1 MNHEY and CDR2 SVGEGT. Trimming stripped 6 bases from V and 1 base from J, with 16 bases between. In DNA, the CDR3 is TGTGCCAGCAGCGGCCCGAGCGGGCAATCCTACAATGAGCAGTTCTTC. The encoded protein is CASSGPSGQSYNEQFF.

The rearrangement links TRBV6-2 or TRBV6-3 to TRBJ1-6, with 10 bases that match TRBD1. CDR3 length: 15 residues. J gave up 6 bases and V 5 bases, and 4 bases lay outside the gene matches. Germline V CDR1 and CDR2: MNHEY, SVGEGT. CDR3 DNA sequence: TGTGCCAGCAGTCCGGACAGGGGGAGTAATTCACCCCTCCACTTT. This gives the protein CASSPDRGSNSPLHF.

The gene calls are TRBV7-2 and TRBJ2-3; TRBD2 matches at 9 bases. This CDR3 is 15 amino acids long. V shed 3 bases, J shed 1 base, and the junction held 2 bases outside the gene matches. Germline CDR1 is SGHTA and CDR2 is FQGNSA. The CDR3 reads CASSLQRGGTDTQYF. The CDR3 DNA reads TGTGCCAGCAGCTTGCAGCGGGGGGGCACAGATACGCAGTATTTT.

V gene TRBV25-1 combines with J gene TRBJ2-7; no clear D. With 4 bases removed from V and 3 bases from J, the gap between germline ends came to 16 bases. Germline V gene sequence: CDR1 MGHDK, CDR2 SYGVNS. The CDR3 has 15 amino acids. The CDR3 protein is CASSGVGSKSYEQYF. The CDR3 DNA reads TGTGCCAGCAGTGGGGTCGGCTCCAAAAGCTACGAGCAGTACTTC.